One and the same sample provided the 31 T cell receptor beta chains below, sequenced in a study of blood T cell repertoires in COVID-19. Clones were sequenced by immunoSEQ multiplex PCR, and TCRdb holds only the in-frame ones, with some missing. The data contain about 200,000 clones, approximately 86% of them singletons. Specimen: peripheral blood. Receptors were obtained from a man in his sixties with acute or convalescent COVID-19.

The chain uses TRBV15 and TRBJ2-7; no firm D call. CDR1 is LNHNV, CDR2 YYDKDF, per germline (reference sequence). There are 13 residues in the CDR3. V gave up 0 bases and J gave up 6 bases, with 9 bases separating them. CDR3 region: CATSRDIVSEQYF. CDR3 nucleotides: TGTGCCACCAGCAGAGATATCGTGTCCGAGCAGTACTTC. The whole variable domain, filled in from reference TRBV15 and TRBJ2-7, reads DAMVIQNPRYQVTQFGKPVTLSCSQTLNHNVMYWYQQKSSQAPKLLFHYYDKDFNNEADTPDNFQSRRPNTSFCFLDIRSPGLGDTAMYLCATSRDIVSEQYFGPGTRLTVT.

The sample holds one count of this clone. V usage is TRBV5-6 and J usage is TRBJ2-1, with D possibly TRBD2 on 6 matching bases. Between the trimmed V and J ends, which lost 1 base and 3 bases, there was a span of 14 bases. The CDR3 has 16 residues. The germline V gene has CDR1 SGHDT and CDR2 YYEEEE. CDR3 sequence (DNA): TGTGCCAGCAGCTTGCCCACCTGGACTAACTACAATGAGCAGTTCTTC. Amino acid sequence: CASSLPTWTNYNEQFF.

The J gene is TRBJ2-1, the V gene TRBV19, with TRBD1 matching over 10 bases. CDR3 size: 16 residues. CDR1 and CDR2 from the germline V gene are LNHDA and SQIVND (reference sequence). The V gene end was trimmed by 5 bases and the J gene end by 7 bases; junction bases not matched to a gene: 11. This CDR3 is CASSAVGTGAKNEQFF. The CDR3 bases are TGTGCCAGTAGTGCGGTCGGGACAGGGGCAAAAAATGAGCAGTTCTTC.

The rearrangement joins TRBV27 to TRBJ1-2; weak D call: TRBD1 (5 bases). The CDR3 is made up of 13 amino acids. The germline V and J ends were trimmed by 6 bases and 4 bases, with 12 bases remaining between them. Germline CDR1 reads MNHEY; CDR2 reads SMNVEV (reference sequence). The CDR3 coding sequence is TGTGCCAGCAGAAGGGGCGGGGGCTATGGCTACACCTTC. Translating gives CASRRGGGYGYTF.

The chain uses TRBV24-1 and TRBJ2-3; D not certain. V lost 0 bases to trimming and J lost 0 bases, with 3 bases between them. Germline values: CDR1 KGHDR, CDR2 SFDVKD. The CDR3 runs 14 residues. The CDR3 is CATSDLSSTDTQYF. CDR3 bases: TGTGCCACCAGTGATTTGTCTAGCACAGATACGCAGTATTTT.

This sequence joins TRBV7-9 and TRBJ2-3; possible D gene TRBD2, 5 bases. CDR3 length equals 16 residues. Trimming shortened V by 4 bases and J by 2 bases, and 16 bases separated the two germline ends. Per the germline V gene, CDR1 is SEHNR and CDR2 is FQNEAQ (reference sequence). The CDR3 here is CASSSGNTVLTDTQYF. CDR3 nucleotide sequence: TGTGCCAGCAGCTCGGGAAATACAGTGCTCACAGATACGCAGTATTTT.

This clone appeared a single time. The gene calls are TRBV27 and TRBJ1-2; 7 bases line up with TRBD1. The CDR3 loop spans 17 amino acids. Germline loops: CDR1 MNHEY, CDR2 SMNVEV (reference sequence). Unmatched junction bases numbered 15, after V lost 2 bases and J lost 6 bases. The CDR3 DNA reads TGTGCCAGCAGTTTACGATTTCTCGGACAGGTGAACAATGGCTACACCTTC. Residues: CASSLRFLGQVNNGYTF.

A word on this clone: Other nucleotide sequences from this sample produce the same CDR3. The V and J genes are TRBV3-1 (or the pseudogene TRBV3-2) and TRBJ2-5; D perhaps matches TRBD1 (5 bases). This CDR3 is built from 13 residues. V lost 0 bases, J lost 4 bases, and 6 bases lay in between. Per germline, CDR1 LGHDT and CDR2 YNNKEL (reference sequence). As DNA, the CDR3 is TGTGCCAGCAGCCAAGATAGGGGAGAGACCCAGTACTTC. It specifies CASSQDRGETQYF.

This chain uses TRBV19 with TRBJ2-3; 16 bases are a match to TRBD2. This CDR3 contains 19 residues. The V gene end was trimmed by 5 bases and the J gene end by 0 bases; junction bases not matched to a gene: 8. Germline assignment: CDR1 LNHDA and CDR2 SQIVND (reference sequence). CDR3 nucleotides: TGTGCCAGTAGTGACCAGGGACTAGCGGGGGGGCCTAGCACAGATACGCAGTATTTT. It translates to CASSDQGLAGGPSTDTQYF.

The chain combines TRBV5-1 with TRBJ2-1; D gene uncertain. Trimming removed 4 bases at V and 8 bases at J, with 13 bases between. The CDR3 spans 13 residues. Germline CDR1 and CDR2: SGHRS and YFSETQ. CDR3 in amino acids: CASSVDPMHEQFF. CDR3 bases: TGCGCCAGCAGCGTAGATCCTATGCATGAGCAGTTCTTC.

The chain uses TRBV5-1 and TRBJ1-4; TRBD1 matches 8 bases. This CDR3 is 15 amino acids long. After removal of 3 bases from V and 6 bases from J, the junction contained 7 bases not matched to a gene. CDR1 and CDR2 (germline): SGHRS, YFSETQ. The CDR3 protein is CASSSRQGLDEKLFF. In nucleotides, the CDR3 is TGCGCCAGCAGCTCCCGACAGGGGCTTGATGAAAAACTGTTTTTT.

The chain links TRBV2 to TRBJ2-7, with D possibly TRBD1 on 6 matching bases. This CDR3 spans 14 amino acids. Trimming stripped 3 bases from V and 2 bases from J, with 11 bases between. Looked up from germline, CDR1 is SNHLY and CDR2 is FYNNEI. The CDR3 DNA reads TGTGCCAGCAGTGATTGGGACACCACCTACGAGCAGTACTTC. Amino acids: CASSDWDTTYEQYF.

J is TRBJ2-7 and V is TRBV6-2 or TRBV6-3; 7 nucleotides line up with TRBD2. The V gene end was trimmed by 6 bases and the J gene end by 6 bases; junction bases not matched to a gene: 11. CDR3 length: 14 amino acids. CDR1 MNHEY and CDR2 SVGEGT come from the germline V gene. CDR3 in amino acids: CASSLAAPESEQYF. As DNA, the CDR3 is TGTGCCAGCAGCCTAGCGGCGCCCGAAAGCGAGCAGTACTTC.

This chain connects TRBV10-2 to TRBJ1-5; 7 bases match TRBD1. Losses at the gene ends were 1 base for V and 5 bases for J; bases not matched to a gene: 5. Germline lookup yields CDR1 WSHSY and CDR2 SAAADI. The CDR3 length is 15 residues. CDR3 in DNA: TGCGCCAGCAGTGAGTTCAGGGGGTCGCATCAGCCCCAGCATTTT. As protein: CASSEFRGSHQPQHF.

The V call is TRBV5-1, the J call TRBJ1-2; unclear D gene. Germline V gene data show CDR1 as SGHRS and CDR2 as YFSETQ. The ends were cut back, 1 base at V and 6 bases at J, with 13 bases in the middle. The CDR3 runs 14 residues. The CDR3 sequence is CASSLNWFGDGYTF. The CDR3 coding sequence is TGCGCCAGCAGCTTGAATTGGTTCGGGGATGGCTACACCTTC. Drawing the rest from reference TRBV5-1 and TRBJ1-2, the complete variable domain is KAGVTQTPRYLIKTRGQQVTLSCSPISGHRSVSWYQQTPGQGLQFLFEYFSETQRNKGNFPGRFSGRQFSNSRSEMNVSTLELGDSALYLCASSLNWFGDGYTFGSGTRLTVV.

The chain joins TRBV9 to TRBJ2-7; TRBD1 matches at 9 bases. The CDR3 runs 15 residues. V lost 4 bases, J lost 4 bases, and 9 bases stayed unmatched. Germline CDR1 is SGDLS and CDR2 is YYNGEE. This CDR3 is CASSRGTGGGYEQYF. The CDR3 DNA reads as TGTGCCAGCAGCCGCGGCACAGGGGGCGGGTACGAGCAGTACTTC.

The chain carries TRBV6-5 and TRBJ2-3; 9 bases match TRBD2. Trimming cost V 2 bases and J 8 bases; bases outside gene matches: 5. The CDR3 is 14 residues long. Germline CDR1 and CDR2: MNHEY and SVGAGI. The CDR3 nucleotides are TGTGCCAGCAGTTACGATGGCGGGGGGGTTACGCAGTATTTT. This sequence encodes CASSYDGGGVTQYF.

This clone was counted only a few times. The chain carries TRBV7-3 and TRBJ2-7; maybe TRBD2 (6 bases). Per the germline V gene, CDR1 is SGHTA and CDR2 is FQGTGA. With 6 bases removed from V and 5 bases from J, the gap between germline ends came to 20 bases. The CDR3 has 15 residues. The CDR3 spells CASSSTHGGIHEQYF. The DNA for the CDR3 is TGTGCCAGCAGTTCAACCCACGGGGGAATTCACGAGCAGTACTTC.

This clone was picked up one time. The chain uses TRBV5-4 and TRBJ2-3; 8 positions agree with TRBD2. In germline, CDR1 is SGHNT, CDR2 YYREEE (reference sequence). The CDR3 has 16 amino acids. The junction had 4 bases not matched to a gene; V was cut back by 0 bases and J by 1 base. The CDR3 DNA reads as TGTGCCAGCAGCTTGGGTAGCGGGGCCGGCACAGATACGCAGTATTTT. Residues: CASSLGSGAGTDTQYF. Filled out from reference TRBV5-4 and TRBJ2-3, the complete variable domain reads ETGVTQSPTHLIKTRGQQVTLRCSSQSGHNTVSWYQQALGQGPQFIFQYYREEENGRGNFPPRFSGLQFPNYSSELNVNALELDDSALYLCASSLGSGAGTDTQYFGPGTRLTVL.

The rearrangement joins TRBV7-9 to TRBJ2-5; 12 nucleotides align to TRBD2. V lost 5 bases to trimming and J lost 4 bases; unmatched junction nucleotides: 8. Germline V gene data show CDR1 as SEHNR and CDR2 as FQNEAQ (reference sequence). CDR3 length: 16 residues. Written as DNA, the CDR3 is TGTGCCAGCAGCCCTAGACTAGCGGGGGACAGAGAGACCCAGTACTTC. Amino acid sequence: CASSPRLAGDRETQYF.

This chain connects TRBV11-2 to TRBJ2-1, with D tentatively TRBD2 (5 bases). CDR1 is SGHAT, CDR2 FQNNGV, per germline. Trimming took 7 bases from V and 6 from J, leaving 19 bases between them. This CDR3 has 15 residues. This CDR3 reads CASIWETTPGNEQFF. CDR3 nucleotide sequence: TGTGCCAGCATCTGGGAGACAACCCCGGGCAATGAGCAGTTCTTC.

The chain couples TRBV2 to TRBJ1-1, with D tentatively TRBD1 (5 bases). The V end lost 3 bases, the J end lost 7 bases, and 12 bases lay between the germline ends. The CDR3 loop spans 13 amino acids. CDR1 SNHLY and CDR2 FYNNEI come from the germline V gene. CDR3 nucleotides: TGTGCCAGCAGTGAGGGAGGGGCATTTGAAGCTTTCTTT. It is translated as CASSEGGAFEAFF.

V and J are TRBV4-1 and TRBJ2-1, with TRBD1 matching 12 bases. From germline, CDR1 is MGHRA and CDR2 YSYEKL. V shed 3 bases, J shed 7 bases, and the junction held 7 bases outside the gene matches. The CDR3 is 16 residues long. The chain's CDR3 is CASSQTGTGGRNEQFF. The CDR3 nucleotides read TGCGCCAGCAGCCAGACCGGGACAGGGGGCAGGAATGAGCAGTTCTTC.

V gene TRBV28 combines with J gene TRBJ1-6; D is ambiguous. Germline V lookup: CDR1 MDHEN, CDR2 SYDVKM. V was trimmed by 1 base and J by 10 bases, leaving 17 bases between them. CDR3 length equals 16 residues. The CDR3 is CASSLLGGLSGSPLHF. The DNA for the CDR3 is TGTGCCAGCAGTTTATTGGGTGGCCTCTCCGGGTCACCCCTCCACTTT.

This CDR3 is CASRPGGLGASSYEQYF. The CDR3 nucleotides are TGTGCCAGCAGACCTGGGGGGTTAGGGGCAAGCTCCTACGAGCAGTACTTC. This rearrangement joins TRBV5-4 to TRBJ2-7; possible D gene TRBD2, 6 bases. Between the trimmed V and J ends, which lost 5 bases and 0 bases, there was a span of 21 bases. From germline, CDR1 is SGHNT and CDR2 YYREEE (reference sequence). This CDR3 comprises 17 residues.

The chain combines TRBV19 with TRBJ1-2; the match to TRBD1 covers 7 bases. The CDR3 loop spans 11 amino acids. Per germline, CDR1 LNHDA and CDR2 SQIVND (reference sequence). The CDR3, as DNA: TGTGGAACGGGACAGTCGATGGGCTACACCTTC. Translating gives CGTGQSMGYTF.

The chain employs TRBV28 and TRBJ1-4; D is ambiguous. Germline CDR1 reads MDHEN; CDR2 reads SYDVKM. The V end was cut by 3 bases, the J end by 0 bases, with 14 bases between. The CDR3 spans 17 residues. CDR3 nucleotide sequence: TGTGCCAGCAGTTTCCGAGGGAACGGTGCAACTAATGAAAAACTGTTTTTT. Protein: CASSFRGNGATNEKLFF.

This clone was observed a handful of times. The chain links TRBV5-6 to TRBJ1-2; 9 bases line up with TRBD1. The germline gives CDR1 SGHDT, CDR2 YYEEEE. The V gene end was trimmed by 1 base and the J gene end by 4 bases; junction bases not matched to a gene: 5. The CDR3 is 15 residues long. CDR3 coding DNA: TGTGCCAGCAGCTTGCCTGGGACAGGGTCCTATGGCTACACCTTC. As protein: CASSLPGTGSYGYTF.

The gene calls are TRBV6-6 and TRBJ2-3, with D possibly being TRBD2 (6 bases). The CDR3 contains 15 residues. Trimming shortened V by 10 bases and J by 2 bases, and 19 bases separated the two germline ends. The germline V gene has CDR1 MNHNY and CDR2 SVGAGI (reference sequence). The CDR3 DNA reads TGTGCCATCAGAGGGACTCGCGACCTCACAGATACGCAGTATTTT. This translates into CAIRGTRDLTDTQYF.

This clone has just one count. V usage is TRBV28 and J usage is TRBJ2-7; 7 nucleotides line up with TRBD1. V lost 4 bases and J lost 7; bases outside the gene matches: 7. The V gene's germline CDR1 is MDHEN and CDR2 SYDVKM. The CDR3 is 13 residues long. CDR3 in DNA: TGTGCCAGCAGTTCGACAGGGTTGGGGGAGCAGTACTTC. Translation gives CASSSTGLGEQYF.

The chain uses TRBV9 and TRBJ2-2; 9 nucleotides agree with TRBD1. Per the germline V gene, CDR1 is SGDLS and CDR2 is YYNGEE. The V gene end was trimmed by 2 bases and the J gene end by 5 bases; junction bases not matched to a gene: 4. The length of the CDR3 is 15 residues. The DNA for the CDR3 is TGTGCCAGCAGCGTGGACAGGGGAGGAACCGGGGAGCTGTTTTTT. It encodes CASSVDRGGTGELFF.